These 3 T cell receptor beta chains were all obtained from the same sample, sequenced in a study of blood T cell repertoires in COVID-19. The method was immunoSEQ multiplex PCR; TCRdb's version includes in-frame clones alone and lacks a portion of them. The repertoire has 25,000 to 35,000 clones, around nine tenths of them found once; the top ten carry roughly 9.9%. The specimen was peripheral blood. These receptors all stem from a human donor in a cohort sampled during active COVID-19.

V and J are TRBV18 and TRBJ2-4, with a tentative D call TRBD2 (6 bases). The germline gives CDR1 KGHSH, CDR2 LQKENI. The germline V and J ends were trimmed by 0 bases and 3 bases, with 15 bases remaining between them. This CDR3 is 17 amino acids long. The CDR3: CASSPPVGGGIKNIQYF. The CDR3 nucleotides read TGTGCCAGCTCACCACCGGTCGGGGGTGGGATCAAAAACATTCAGTACTTC.

This chain joins TRBV9 and TRBJ2-7; no definite D call. The CDR3 covers 12 residues. V was trimmed by 3 bases and J by 3 bases, leaving 7 bases between them. The germline gives CDR1 SGDLS, CDR2 YYNGEE. In nucleotides, the CDR3 is TGTGCCAGCAGCGCGACAAACTACGAGCAGTACTTC. Translated: CASSATNYEQYF.

This clone was observed a handful of times. This chain joins TRBV30 and TRBJ1-2; 9 bases agree with TRBD1. The trim removed 6 bases at V and 8 bases at J, leaving 13 bases unmatched. Germline V gene sequence: CDR1 GTSNPN, CDR2 SVGIG (reference sequence). This CDR3 is 14 amino acids long. The CDR3 protein is CACYPRDRVWGYTF. In DNA form, the CDR3 reads TGTGCCTGCTACCCCCGGGACAGGGTTTGGGGCTACACCTTC.